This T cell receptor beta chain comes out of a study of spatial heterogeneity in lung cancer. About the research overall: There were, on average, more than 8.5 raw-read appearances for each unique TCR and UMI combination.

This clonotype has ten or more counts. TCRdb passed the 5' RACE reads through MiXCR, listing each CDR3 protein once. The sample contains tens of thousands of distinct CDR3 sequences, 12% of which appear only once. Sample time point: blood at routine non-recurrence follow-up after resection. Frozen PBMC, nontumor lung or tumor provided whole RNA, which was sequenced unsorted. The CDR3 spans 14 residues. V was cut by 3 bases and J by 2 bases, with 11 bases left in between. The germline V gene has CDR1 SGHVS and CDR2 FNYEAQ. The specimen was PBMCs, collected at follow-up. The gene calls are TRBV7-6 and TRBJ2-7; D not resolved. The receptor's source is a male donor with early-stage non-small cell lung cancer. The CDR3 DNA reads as TGTGCCAGCAGCTTCACCGGGCCTACCTACGAGCAGTACTTC. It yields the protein CASSFTGPTYEQYF. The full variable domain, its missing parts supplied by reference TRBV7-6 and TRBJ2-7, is GAGVSQSPRYKVTKRGQDVALRCDPISGHVSLYWYRQALGQGPEFLTYFNYEAQQDKSGLPNDRFSAERPEGSISTLTIQRTEQRDSAMYRCASSFTGPTYEQYFGPGTRLTVT.